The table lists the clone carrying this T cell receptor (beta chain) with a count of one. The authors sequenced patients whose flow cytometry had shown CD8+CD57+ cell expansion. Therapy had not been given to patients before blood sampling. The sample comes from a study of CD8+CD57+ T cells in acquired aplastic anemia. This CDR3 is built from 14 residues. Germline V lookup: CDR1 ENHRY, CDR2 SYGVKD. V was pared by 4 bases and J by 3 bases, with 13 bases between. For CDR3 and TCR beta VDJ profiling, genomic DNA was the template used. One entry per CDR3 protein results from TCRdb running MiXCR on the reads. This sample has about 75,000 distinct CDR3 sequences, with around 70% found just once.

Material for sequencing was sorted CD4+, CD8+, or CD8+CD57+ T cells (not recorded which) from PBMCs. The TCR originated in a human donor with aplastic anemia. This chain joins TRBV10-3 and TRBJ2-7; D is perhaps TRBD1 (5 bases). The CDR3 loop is CAISVQGSNYEQYF. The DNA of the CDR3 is TGTGCCATCAGTGTCCAGGGAAGCAACTACGAGCAGTACTTC.